This entry lists 16 T cell receptor beta chains sequenced from one sample in a study of regulatory T cells in long-lasting Graves disease. As for time point: newly diagnosed GD, antithyroid drugs for less than 3 months. PBMC RNA was the source of the TCR library. Library construction for TCR beta used iRepertoire HTBI primers and Arm-PCR of CDR3 regions. TCRdb reprocessed the multiplex PCR reads with MiXCR, giving one entry per CDR3 protein. The profile covers about 430,000 distinct CDR3 sequences, with about 15% appearing a single time and approximately 7.6% taken by the ten largest. The data also belong to a second study, concerning T cells in Graves' hyperthyroidism and ophthalmopathy.

Sequences were derived from peripheral blood mononuclear cells (PBMCs), sampled at new diagnosis, from a patient treated with antithyroid drugs. The receptors stem from a woman in her thirties or forties with Graves disease.

This clonotype was observed a few times. The chain links TRBV13 to TRBJ2-7, with a weak D call TRBD1 (7 bases). CDR1 and CDR2 from the germline V gene are PRHDT and FYEKMQ (reference sequence). CDR3 length: 13 amino acids. Trimming took 6 bases from V and 6 from J, leaving 15 bases between them. DNA of the CDR3: TGTGCCAGCAGGATCCAGGGGGGTGGCGAGCAGTACTTC. Translated, it gives CASRIQGGGEQYF.

This clonotype was recorded many times. The rearrangement uses TRBV28 and TRBJ2-1; D is unresolved. Trimming removed 5 bases at V and 5 bases at J, with 10 bases between. The CDR3 covers 13 residues. CDR1 and CDR2 (germline): MDHEN, SYDVKM. This chain's CDR3 is CASSPSTHNEQFF. CDR3 bases: TGTGCCAGCAGTCCTAGTACGCACAATGAGCAGTTCTTC.

This clonotype was seen a handful of times. CDR3 DNA: TGTGCCAGCAGTTACTCGAGGCTAGCGGGAGCCTACGAGCAGTACTTC. Protein: CASSYSRLAGAYEQYF. The V call is TRBV6-5, the J call TRBJ2-7; 10 nucleotides align to TRBD2. V was clipped by 0 bases and J by 2 bases; unmatched bases: 4. The germline gives CDR1 MNHEY, CDR2 SVGAGI. This CDR3 comprises 16 residues.

The genes are TRBV28 and TRBJ2-1; the D call may be TRBD1 or TRBD2 (6 bases each). Germline assignment: CDR1 MDHEN and CDR2 SYDVKM. The CDR3 has 15 residues. V lost 11 bases to trimming and J lost 1 base, with 18 bases between them. The CDR3 sequence is CACTEEGGSYNEQFF. As DNA, the CDR3 is TGTGCCTGCACTGAAGAGGGGGGATCCTACAATGAGCAGTTCTTC.

V is TRBV6-2 or TRBV6-3 and J is TRBJ2-7; D is perhaps TRBD1 (5 bases). Germline V CDR1 and CDR2: MNHEY, SVGEGT. Trimming removed 7 bases at V and 3 bases at J, with 16 bases between. CDR3 length: 14 residues. The DNA for the CDR3 is TGTGCCAGCATGGCGTATGGGGCAGGCTACGAGCAGTACTTC. Its translation is CASMAYGAGYEQYF.

A word on this clonotype: The CDR3 does not close with the conserved phenylalanine or tryptophan, likely indicating a read error. J is TRBJ2-1 and V is TRBV28, with D possibly TRBD2 on 5 matching bases. CDR1 and CDR2 from the germline V gene are MDHEN and SYDVKM. This CDR3 region has 13 residues. Deletions cut 10 bases from V and 0 bases from J, with 10 bases between. CDR3 DNA sequence: TGTGCCATCGGGATCAGCTCCTACAATGAGCAGTTCCTC. This gives the protein CAIGISSYNEQFL.

This clonotype was counted a few times. This chain connects TRBV28 to TRBJ2-1; 9 bases are a match to TRBD2. J gave up 10 bases and V 7 bases, and 14 bases lay outside the gene matches. The CDR3 length is 15 residues. The germline gives CDR1 MDHEN, CDR2 SYDVKM. This CDR3 is CASTRLAELKEEQFF. The DNA for the CDR3 is TGTGCCAGCACCAGACTAGCGGAATTAAAGGAAGAGCAGTTCTTC.

This clonotype has just a few counts. This chain uses TRBV6-5 with TRBJ2-2; tentatively, D is TRBD2 (5 bases). The germline CDR1 and CDR2 sequences are MNHEY and SVGAGI. V was trimmed by 4 bases and J by 6 bases, leaving 24 bases between them. The CDR3 covers 18 residues. DNA for the CDR3: TGTGCCAGCAGTTCAACCCGCAGATCGGGGAGTCTTGCCGGGGAGCTGTTTTTT. As protein: CASSSTRRSGSLAGELFF.

About this clonotype itself: A much larger clone lies one base from this, so it may be a read error. The rearrangement uses TRBV20-1 and TRBJ2-1, with 8 nucleotides matching TRBD2. V trimming: 3 bases; J trimming: 10 bases; junction bases outside the gene matches: 17. There are 16 residues in the CDR3. CDR1 is DFQATT, CDR2 SNEGSKA, per germline (reference sequence). In DNA, the CDR3 is TGCAGTGCTAGTAGGGCCCAGGGACTAGGAGTGTACGAGCAGTTCTTC. Its translation is CSASRAQGLGVYEQFF.

V gene TRBV28 combines with J gene TRBJ1-5, with 10 nucleotides matching TRBD1. Trimming cost V 7 bases and J 6 bases; bases outside gene matches: 6. Germline V gives CDR1 MDHEN, CDR2 SYDVKM. The CDR3 has 14 residues. DNA of the CDR3: TGTGCCAGCACCACGGACAGGGGGATTCAGCCCCAGCATTTT. This encodes CASTTDRGIQPQHF.

In regard to this clonotype: This sequence may be a read error, since a much larger clone differs from it by one base. The chain is built from TRBV11-1 and TRBJ1-4, with unresolved D. The germline V gene encodes CDR1 SGHAT and CDR2 FQDESV (reference sequence). This CDR3 has 15 amino acids. CDR3: CASSLSTGGGEKLVF. In DNA form, the CDR3 reads TGTGCCAGCAGCCTTTCGACGGGCGGCGGGGAAAAACTGGTTTTT. Variable domain in full (rest from reference TRBV11-1 and TRBJ1-4): EAEVAQSPRYKITEKSQAVAFWCDPISGHATLYWYRQILGQGPELLVQFQDESVVDDSQLPKDRFSAERLKGVDSTLKIQPAELGDSAMYLCASSLSTGGGEKLVFGSGTQLSVL.

This clonotype was seen repeatedly, ten times or more. The V gene is TRBV7-9, the J gene TRBJ2-7, with 11 bases identical to TRBD2. The CDR3 is made up of 16 amino acids. The V segment lost 0 bases and the J segment 2 bases; nucleotides outside the gene matches: 3. CDR1 and CDR2 (germline): SEHNR, FQNEAQ (reference sequence). The CDR3 spells CASSLATSGVPYEQYF. CDR3 DNA: TGTGCCAGCAGCTTAGCGACTAGCGGGGTTCCCTACGAGCAGTACTTC.

This clonotype was detected many times. The chain has TRBV7-8 and TRBJ2-7; 14 bases line up with TRBD2. Trimming cost V 6 bases and J 5 bases; bases outside gene matches: 6. CDR1 and CDR2 (germline): SGHVS, FQNEAQ. CDR3 length equals 15 residues. The CDR3 sequence: CASRTTSGRADEQYF. In DNA form, the CDR3 reads TGTGCCAGCAGAACGACTAGCGGGAGGGCCGACGAGCAGTACTTC. The whole variable domain, filled in from reference TRBV7-8 and TRBJ2-7, reads GAGVSQSPRYKVAKRGQDVALRCDPISGHVSLFWYQQALGQGPEFLTYFQNEAQLDKSGLPSDRFFAERPEGSVSTLKIQRTQQEDSAVYLCASRTTSGRADEQYFGPGTRLTVT.

This clonotype has a handful of counts. Compared with germline, one end of the junction differs, possibly owing to a read error. The chain combines TRBV6-1 with TRBJ1-4; D gene unclear. CDR3 length equals 12 residues. Germline assignment: CDR1 MNHNS and CDR2 SASEGT. The DNA of the CDR3 is TGTGCCAGCAGTGAACTTGGCAGGTTTTTGAGTTTT. Protein sequence: CASSELGRFLSF.

This clonotype has a count of ten or more. J is TRBJ2-1 and V is TRBV7-8; 10 bases map to TRBD2. CDR3 length: 16 residues. Germline lookup yields CDR1 SGHVS and CDR2 FQNEAQ. After removal of 3 bases from V and 4 bases from J, the junction contained 6 bases not matched to a gene. For the CDR3, the DNA is TGTGCCAGCAGCTTCAGAGGTAGCGGGAGGTACAATGAGCAGTTCTTC. Translating gives CASSFRGSGRYNEQFF.

This clonotype occurred many times. V usage is TRBV27 and J usage is TRBJ2-1; 7 nucleotides match TRBD2. Unmatched junction bases numbered 4, after V lost 3 bases and J lost 8 bases. CDR1 and CDR2 from the germline V gene are MNHEY and SMNVEV (reference sequence). The CDR3 extends over 13 amino acids. CDR3 amino acids: CASSLAGVYEQFF. As DNA, the CDR3 is TGTGCCAGCAGTTTGGCGGGAGTGTATGAGCAGTTCTTC.